Below, one TCR beta chain is given with its context. Its target is unknown. RNA extraction was followed by reverse transcription into cDNA, which acted as the sequencing template. The protocol was immunoSEQ multiplex PCR, while the TCRdb copy is restricted to in-frame clones and leaves out a portion. In the table there are about 190,000 clones, roughly 60% of which are singletons. Treatment noted: oral pan-JAK inhibitor, 5-10 mg twice daily. The data were obtained in a study of CD8+ T cells in alopecia areata. Whole-study findings and limits: Scalp samples also contribute reads from the resident alphabeta T cells found in normal skin.

The sample in question was CD4+ T cells sorted from blood, obtained at week 24, from a patient treated with tofacitinib. The receptor was isolated from a human donor with alopecia areata.

The CDR3 sequence: CASSRRLAGGRADTQYF. CDR3 DNA: TGTGCCAGCAGCCGCCGACTAGCGGGGGGTAGGGCAGATACGCAGTATTTT. The chain employs TRBV7-2 and TRBJ2-3; 13 nucleotides align to TRBD2. Germline-derived CDR1 and CDR2 are SGHTA and FQGNSA. The CDR3 is 17 residues long. The junction had 9 bases not matched to a gene; V was cut back by 5 bases and J by 4 bases.